The TCR beta chain under discussion was sequenced for a study of T cells in Graves' hyperthyroidism and ophthalmopathy. This clonotype was detected only a few times. From RNA transcripts, TCR beta CDR3 regions were amplified. Researchers ran a first-round RT-PCR on the TCR CDR3 using the HTBI primer set. TCRdb re-called the multiplex PCR reads through MiXCR, storing one row per CDR3 protein. The repertoire holds 460,000 or so distinct CDR3 sequences, with approximately 14% as singletons. This clonotype was obtained from a woman aged 18-29 years with Graves' hyperthyroidism. The sequenced material came from blood.

The CDR3 is CASSYSTGRTSYEQYF. The CDR3 DNA sequence: TGTGCCAGCAGTTACTCGACAGGGCGTACATCCTACGAGCAGTACTTC. The rearrangement links TRBV6-6 to TRBJ2-7; 7 bases align to TRBD1. Germline CDR1 reads MNHNY; CDR2 reads SVGAGI (reference sequence). The CDR3 loop spans 16 amino acids. Trimming took 0 bases from V and 1 from J; bases not matched to a gene: 6.